This is a list of T cell receptor beta chains from one sample in a study of OX40 agonist ivuxolimab in advanced cancers. Repertoires were generated with immunoSEQ multiplex PCR, while TCRdb's copy carries only in-frame clones and drops some. The sample has fewer than 80,000 clones, 80% to 90% seen once. The sequencing here drew on CD4+ or CD8+ T cells sorted from blood, taken in a trial of the OX40 agonist ivuxolimab. The origin of the receptors is an adult with an advanced solid tumor such as melanoma, head and neck, liver or kidney cancer. Both conserved end residues are part of each CDR3. D genes are given only for firm matches.

D gene | J gene | V gene | CDR3 protein
TRBD2 | TRBJ2-7 | TRBV6-1 | CASSVSGRAHEQYF
- | TRBJ1-1 | TRBV5-1 | CASKRDLGRPFMNTEAFF
- | TRBJ1-2 | TRBV12-5 | CASGLVDTDGYTF
TRBD1 | TRBJ2-7 | TRBV7-3 | CASSSPWDRGSYEQYF
- | TRBJ2-7 | TRBV12-5 | CASGLAVRRGLYEQYF
TRBD1 | TRBJ2-7 | TRBV10-1 | CASSDDRDCAYEQYF
- | TRBJ2-3 | TRBV10-3 | CAISDGVRTPTSYSSTDTQYF
- | TRBJ2-7 | TRBV6-5 | CASSNRDGAYEQYF
TRBD1 | TRBJ2-7 | TRBV7-9 | CASSLDRGRSYEQYF
- | TRBJ2-2 | TRBV5-1 | CASSPLGPNTGELFF